These T cell receptor beta chains were read from a single sample in a study of post-analysis software for immune sequencing data. TCRdb recomputed calls from the PCR reads with MiXCR, one row per CDR3 protein. The sample holds about 540,000 distinct CDR3 sequences, roughly 34% seen once. The sequencing input was blood. The receptors here all came from a girl aged 2-17 years with multiple sclerosis. The CDR3 runs from the conserved cysteine through the conserved F or W. D genes are given only for firm matches. Not all rows give a size; the values are once, few, many and, for expanded clones, a class.

j_gene: TRBJ2-4
v_gene: TRBV3-1
abundance: once
d_gene: TRBD1
CDR3nt: TGTGCCAGCAGTCCGACAGGGGGGAAAAACATTCAGTACTTC
CDR3aa: CASSPTGGKNIQYF

j_gene: TRBJ1-2
v_gene: TRBV29-1
abundance: .
d_gene: TRBD1
CDR3nt: TGCAGCGTTGGGCTTGCGCAGGGGGTTAACTGTGGCTACACCTTC
CDR3aa: CSVGLAQGVNCGYTF

j_gene: TRBJ2-3
v_gene: TRBV7-9
abundance: .
d_gene: .
CDR3nt: TGTGCCAGCAGCTTATCAGGGGAGCGCACAGATACGCAGTATTTT
CDR3aa: CASSLSGERTDTQYF

j_gene: TRBJ2-1
v_gene: TRBV7-7
abundance: .
d_gene: .
CDR3nt: TGTGCTAGCAGCCCGACAGTGGATCCCTACAATGAGCAGTTCTTC
CDR3aa: CASSPTVDPYNEQFF

j_gene: TRBJ2-1
v_gene: TRBV16
abundance: .
d_gene: TRBD2
CDR3nt: TGTGCCAGCAGCCAATTCTCGCGGGGGGGCGTCCACCCCAATGAGCAGTTCTTC
CDR3aa: CASSQFSRGGVHPNEQFF

j_gene: TRBJ1-2
v_gene: TRBV5-1
abundance: .
d_gene: TRBD1
CDR3nt: TGCGCCAGCAGCCTGGGACAGGGGGCGCGTAACTATGGCTACACCTTC
CDR3aa: CASSLGQGARNYGYTF

j_gene: TRBJ2-7
v_gene: TRBV5-5
abundance: .
d_gene: .
CDR3nt: TGTGCCAGCAGCCGATACACCGACGAGCAGTACTTC
CDR3aa: CASSRYTDEQYF

j_gene: TRBJ2-1
v_gene: TRBV5-1
abundance: few
d_gene: TRBD1
CDR3nt: TGCGCCAGCAGCTCGCTCCGTACAGGGGGCTCCTACAATGAGCAGTTCTTC
CDR3aa: CASSSLRTGGSYNEQFF

j_gene: TRBJ1-2
v_gene: TRBV29-1
abundance: .
d_gene: TRBD1
CDR3nt: TGCAGCGTAACAGGGGTCCTCCCTAACTATGGCTACACCTTC
CDR3aa: CSVTGVLPNYGYTF

j_gene: TRBJ2-7
v_gene: TRBV20-1
abundance: few
d_gene: TRBD2
CDR3nt: TGCAGTTCCATGAGGGGACTAGCCTACGAGCAGTACTTC
CDR3aa: CSSMRGLAYEQYF

j_gene: TRBJ2-5
v_gene: TRBV15
abundance: few
d_gene: .
CDR3nt: TGTGCCACCAGCAGAGATTTCGGGGCAGGGAGGGGGAAGACCCAGTACTTC
CDR3aa: CATSRDFGAGRGKTQYF

j_gene: TRBJ1-6
v_gene: TRBV4-1
abundance: few
d_gene: .
CDR3nt: TGCGCCAGCAGCCAAGGGTTCGCAGGGACAAATAATTCACCCCTCCACTTT
CDR3aa: CASSQGFAGTNNSPLHF

j_gene: TRBJ2-3
v_gene: TRBV19
abundance: few
d_gene: TRBD2
CDR3nt: TGTGCCAGTAGTATCCTGACTAGCGGGGGCACAGATACGCAGTATTTT
CDR3aa: CASSILTSGGTDTQYF

j_gene: TRBJ2-4
v_gene: TRBV11-2
abundance: .
d_gene: .
CDR3nt: TGTGTCAGCAGCTTAGGTTCTTCAGGCCATTGTAACTTC
CDR3aa: CVSSLGSSGHCNF

j_gene: TRBJ2-1
v_gene: TRBV5-5
abundance: .
d_gene: TRBD2
CDR3nt: TGTGCCAGCAGCTTGTTAAGGGCGCGGGGGGATGAGCAGTTCTTC
CDR3aa: CASSLLRARGDEQFF

j_gene: TRBJ2-1
v_gene: TRBV12-3/TRBV12-4
abundance: .
d_gene: TRBD1
CDR3nt: TGTGCCAGCAGGTTGGGACAGAGCCAAGAGACCCAGTTCTTC
CDR3aa: CASRLGQSQETQFF

j_gene: TRBJ2-7
v_gene: TRBV13
abundance: once
d_gene: TRBD1
CDR3nt: TGTGCCAGCAGCTCCCTCAGCCGGGGTACGACAGGGCGGTGTGGAGAGCAGTACTTC
CDR3aa: CASSSLSRGTTGRCGEQYF

j_gene: TRBJ2-5
v_gene: TRBV2
abundance: .
d_gene: .
CDR3nt: TGTGCCAGCACCCGCAGTTCTCCCGGGGGAGAGACCCAGTACTTC
CDR3aa: CASTRSSPGGETQYF

j_gene: TRBJ2-1
v_gene: TRBV7-2
abundance: few
d_gene: .
CDR3nt: TGTGCCAGCAGCTCCCATTTCGTCAAGGAGAATGAGCAGTTCTTC
CDR3aa: CASSSHFVKENEQFF

j_gene: TRBJ2-6
v_gene: TRBV14
abundance: .
d_gene: TRBD1
CDR3nt: TGTGCCAGCAACCAAGATGGTTTAGGGGACAGGTGGAACTCTGGGGCCAACGTCCTGACTTTC
CDR3aa: CASNQDGLGDRWNSGANVLTF

j_gene: TRBJ2-7
v_gene: TRBV20-1
abundance: few
d_gene: TRBD1
CDR3nt: TGCAGTGCCCCGGAAGGCGCAGGGGGCGGATACGAGCAGTACTTC
CDR3aa: CSAPEGAGGGYEQYF

j_gene: TRBJ2-5
v_gene: TRBV7-9
abundance: .
d_gene: .
CDR3nt: TGTGCCAGCAGCCCCGAGAGGGGGAACAGGCCCGGGGCAGAGACCCAGTACTTC
CDR3aa: CASSPERGNRPGAETQYF

j_gene: TRBJ1-1
v_gene: TRBV28
abundance: .
d_gene: TRBD1
CDR3nt: TGTGCCAGCAGGCCTGGACAGGGAGGGAACACTGAAGCTTTCTTT
CDR3aa: CASRPGQGGNTEAFF

j_gene: TRBJ1-2
v_gene: TRBV28
abundance: .
d_gene: .
CDR3nt: TGTGCCAGCGCGCCGGGGGGCGCAGGTCGAGGCTACACCTTC
CDR3aa: CASAPGGAGRGYTF

j_gene: TRBJ2-4
v_gene: TRBV5-1
abundance: .
d_gene: TRBD1
CDR3nt: TGCGCCAGCAGCTTGGCCGGGACAGGGGTCAAAAACATTCAGTACTTC
CDR3aa: CASSLAGTGVKNIQYF

j_gene: TRBJ2-5
v_gene: TRBV20-1
abundance: .
d_gene: .
CDR3nt: TGCAGTGCTAGCGTCGGGGGAGGCGAGACCCAGTACTTC
CDR3aa: CSASVGGGETQYF

j_gene: TRBJ2-1
v_gene: TRBV5-1
abundance: .
d_gene: .
CDR3nt: TGCGCCAGCAGCTTGGCCTTGGGCAGAACCTACAATGAGCAGTTCTTC
CDR3aa: CASSLALGRTYNEQFF

j_gene: TRBJ1-6
v_gene: TRBV11-2
abundance: .
d_gene: .
CDR3nt: TGTGCCAGCTGTCGACGGGATTATAATTCACCCCTCCACTTT
CDR3aa: CASCRRDYNSPLHF

j_gene: TRBJ2-1
v_gene: TRBV25-1
abundance: .
d_gene: .
CDR3nt: TGTGCCAGCAGTACTGGCGCAGGCTACAATGAGCAGTTCTTC
CDR3aa: CASSTGAGYNEQFF

j_gene: TRBJ1-2
v_gene: TRBV12-3/TRBV12-4
abundance: few
d_gene: .
CDR3nt: TGTGCCAGCAGTTTAATTCCGTGGACGCGAGATGGCTACACCTTC
CDR3aa: CASSLIPWTRDGYTF

j_gene: TRBJ2-5
v_gene: TRBV7-2
abundance: .
d_gene: .
CDR3nt: TGTGCCAGCAGCAGCGCCGGGTCCCGGGGGTATGAGACCCAGTACTTC
CDR3aa: CASSSAGSRGYETQYF

j_gene: TRBJ1-1
v_gene: TRBV27
abundance: .
d_gene: .
CDR3nt: TGTGCCAGCAGTTTCTTGGCAGCTTCCTTGGGCACTCAAGCTTTCTTT
CDR3aa: CASSFLAASLGTQAFF

j_gene: TRBJ2-6
v_gene: TRBV20-1
abundance: many
d_gene: .
CDR3nt: TGCAGTGTCCCTGTGACAGGGACTATCTCTGGGGCCAACGTCCTGACTTTC
CDR3aa: CSVPVTGTISGANVLTF

j_gene: TRBJ2-3
v_gene: TRBV12-3/TRBV12-4
abundance: .
d_gene: .
CDR3nt: TGTGCCAGCAGCCCAGGGACACCCAGGCCCAGTACGCAGTATTTT
CDR3aa: CASSPGTPRPSTQYF

j_gene: TRBJ2-6
v_gene: TRBV5-1
abundance: .
d_gene: TRBD2
CDR3nt: TGCGCCAGCAGCTTGGGGATACTTAGCGGGTCGCGCTCTGGGGCCAACGTCCTGACTTTC
CDR3aa: CASSLGILSGSRSGANVLTF

j_gene: TRBJ1-1
v_gene: TRBV5-1
abundance: .
d_gene: TRBD1
CDR3nt: TGCGCCAGCAGACTGGACAGGGCCACTGAAGCTTTCTTT
CDR3aa: CASRLDRATEAFF

j_gene: TRBJ2-3
v_gene: TRBV5-1
abundance: few
d_gene: TRBD2
CDR3nt: TGCGCCAGCAGCCCCAGAGGCGGGGGAGATACGCAGTATTTT
CDR3aa: CASSPRGGGDTQYF

j_gene: TRBJ1-2
v_gene: TRBV12-3/TRBV12-4
abundance: few
d_gene: .
CDR3nt: TGTGCCAGCAGCGAAGGGGTAGGGGTGAACTATGGCTACACCTTC
CDR3aa: CASSEGVGVNYGYTF

j_gene: TRBJ1-4
v_gene: TRBV6-5
abundance: .
d_gene: TRBD1
CDR3nt: TGTGCCACGACAGGGGGCGCGGTGACTAATGAAAAACTGTTTTTT
CDR3aa: CATTGGAVTNEKLFF

j_gene: TRBJ1-1
v_gene: TRBV7-9
abundance: .
d_gene: .
CDR3nt: TGTGCCAGCAGCTTATCAGGGCGGGACACTGAAGCTTTCTTT
CDR3aa: CASSLSGRDTEAFF

j_gene: TRBJ1-5
v_gene: TRBV28
abundance: .
d_gene: .
CDR3nt: TGTGCCAGCAGAATGTCGGTGGACGATCAGCCCCAGCATTTT
CDR3aa: CASRMSVDDQPQHF

j_gene: TRBJ2-3
v_gene: TRBV6-5
abundance: many
d_gene: .
CDR3nt: TGTGCCAGCAGGGACCCTTCGGATACGCAGTATTTT
CDR3aa: CASRDPSDTQYF

j_gene: TRBJ1-4
v_gene: TRBV5-1
abundance: few
d_gene: TRBD1
CDR3nt: TGTGCCAGCAGTCTTACAGGGGGACGAGAAAAACTGTTTTTT
CDR3aa: CASSLTGGREKLFF

j_gene: TRBJ2-3
v_gene: TRBV6-1
abundance: .
d_gene: .
CDR3nt: TGTGCCAGCAGTGAAAACCCCGCCTTAGTTCGGTATTTT
CDR3aa: CASSENPALVRYF

j_gene: TRBJ2-4
v_gene: TRBV27
abundance: medium-sized
d_gene: .
CDR3nt: TGTGCCAGCAGTTTAGGGTCTTCAGGGACCAAAAACATTCAGTACTTC
CDR3aa: CASSLGSSGTKNIQYF

j_gene: TRBJ1-6
v_gene: TRBV6-5
abundance: .
d_gene: TRBD1
CDR3nt: TGTGCCAGCAGGCGGGACAGGGGGCTTGGATCACCCCTCCACTTT
CDR3aa: CASRRDRGLGSPLHF

j_gene: TRBJ2-7
v_gene: TRBV10-3
abundance: .
d_gene: TRBD1
CDR3nt: TGTGCCATCAGTGAGAGTGCAGGGGGCTCAAACGAGCAGTACTTC
CDR3aa: CAISESAGGSNEQYF

j_gene: TRBJ1-2
v_gene: TRBV3-1
abundance: few
d_gene: .
CDR3nt: TGTGCCAGCAGCCCCCACAAGGGCCCCCACTATGGCTACACCTTC
CDR3aa: CASSPHKGPHYGYTF

j_gene: TRBJ2-2
v_gene: TRBV6-5
abundance: few
d_gene: .
CDR3nt: TGTGCCAGCAGTTACAGTGGGGGCTGGGCGGGGGCCCACACCGGGGAGCTGTTTTTT
CDR3aa: CASSYSGGWAGAHTGELFF

j_gene: TRBJ1-1
v_gene: TRBV30
abundance: .
d_gene: .
CDR3nt: TGTGCCTGGAGTGTAACTGTGAACACTGAAGCTTTCTTT
CDR3aa: CAWSVTVNTEAFF

j_gene: TRBJ2-7
v_gene: TRBV6-1
abundance: once
d_gene: TRBD1
CDR3nt: TGTGCCAGCAGTGAAGCGTCGGGACAGACCTACGAGCAGTACTTC
CDR3aa: CASSEASGQTYEQYF